This entry lists 3 T cell receptor beta chains sequenced from one sample in a study of cytomegalovirus exposure and HLA in healthy donors. The PCR had 60 Vbeta and 13 Jbeta primers. Here immunoSEQ multiplex PCR was the method, and the copy in TCRdb shows in-frame clones only, minus some. The repertoire holds around 170,000 clones, with around 80% as singletons. Material: PBMCs. These receptors were taken from a woman between 45 and 60 years old in good health and CMV-seropositive.

The chain couples TRBV19 to TRBJ1-1; D remains unclear. Germline CDR1 reads LNHDA; CDR2 reads SQIVND (reference sequence). V was cut by 7 bases and J by 0 bases, with 6 bases left in between. This CDR3 comprises 12 residues. Written as DNA, the CDR3 is TGTGCCAGTAACCAGATGAACACTGAAGCTTTCTTT. Protein: CASNQMNTEAFF.

As concerns this clone: Other DNA variants within this sample encode the same CDR3. In DNA, the CDR3 is TGTGCCAGCAGCTTAGCAACGGGCTCTGGGGCCAACGTCCTGACTTTC. Translation: CASSLATGSGANVLTF. V usage is TRBV7-2 and J usage is TRBJ2-6; D is undetermined. CDR1 is SGHTA and CDR2 is FQGNSA in the germline V gene. Deletions cut 0 bases from V and 0 bases from J, with 6 bases between. The CDR3 runs 16 residues.

This chain links TRBV5-6 with TRBJ1-2; 9 positions match TRBD1. The CDR3 covers 14 residues. Per the germline V gene, CDR1 is SGHDT and CDR2 is YYEEEE. Trimming took 4 bases from V and 7 from J; bases not matched to a gene: 8. The CDR3 is CASSKTGGSGGYTF. The CDR3 nucleotides read TGTGCCAGCAGCAAAACAGGGGGCTCGGGTGGCTACACCTTC.